These 25 T cell receptor beta chains share one sample of origin, sequenced in a study of blood T cell repertoires in COVID-19. Libraries were prepared by immunoSEQ multiplex PCR; TCRdb keeps only in-frame clonotypes and omits some of them. The data show some 140,000 clones, about 88% seen once. Sequencing used peripheral blood. These receptors were collected from a woman of 80 years or more with acute or convalescent COVID-19.

The rearrangement links TRBV6-2 or TRBV6-3 to TRBJ1-2; tentative D call: TRBD1 (6 bases). CDR3 length: 16 residues. Trimming removed 0 bases from V and 8 bases from J, with 19 bases in between. Per germline, CDR1 MNHEY and CDR2 SVGEGT. The CDR3 sequence: CASSYSRAGAFDGYTF. The CDR3 DNA reads TGTGCCAGCAGTTACTCGAGGGCAGGGGCGTTTGACGGCTACACCTTC.

This clone was counted only a few times. CDR3 nucleotide sequence: TGTGCCAGCAGAGCTCGGACAGGGGCGAAAACTGAAGCTTTCTTT. This encodes CASRARTGAKTEAFF. This chain uses TRBV25-1 with TRBJ1-1, with 9 bases matching TRBD1. The ends lost 6 bases at V and 5 bases at J; junction bases unmatched: 10. This CDR3 has 15 amino acids. Germline loops: CDR1 MGHDK, CDR2 SYGVNS.

Remarks on this clone: The junction and the germline gene differ at one end; a read error may be behind it. CDR3 in amino acids: CASSSAGGPAEQFF. The DNA of the CDR3 is TGTGCTAGCAGCTCAGCGGGGGGGCCGGCTGAGCAGTTCTTC. The chain employs TRBV7-7 and TRBJ2-1, with 10 bases lining up with TRBD2. CDR1 is SSHAT, CDR2 FNYEAQ, per germline (reference sequence). CDR3 length: 14 amino acids.

This sequence joins TRBV6-6 and TRBJ1-1, with 8 bases lining up with TRBD1. Germline CDR1 is MNHNY and CDR2 is SVGAGI (reference sequence). Germline trimming cut 6 bases from V and 4 bases from J; bases unmatched to any gene: 4. The CDR3 has 13 residues. The CDR3 here is CASRDRESTEAFF. CDR3 sequence (DNA): TGTGCCAGCAGGGACAGGGAGTCCACTGAAGCTTTCTTT.

This clone was observed once. CDR3 nucleotide sequence: TGCGCCAGCAGCCAAGCTCAGGTTTCTGGGGCCAACGTCCTGACTTTC. This translates into CASSQAQVSGANVLTF. The chain carries TRBV4-3 and TRBJ2-6; the D is unclear. Trimming took off 1 base at V and 1 base at J, with 8 bases between the two ends. The length of the CDR3 is 16 residues. CDR1 is LGHNA and CDR2 is YSLEER in the germline V gene.

V and J are TRBV4-1 and TRBJ2-5; 7 positions match TRBD1. Germline assignment: CDR1 MGHRA and CDR2 YSYEKL. The CDR3 contains 15 residues. The junction had 10 bases not matched to a gene; V was cut back by 4 bases and J by 5 bases. CDR3 amino acids: CASSLHPTGDETQYF. Here the CDR3 DNA reads TGCGCCAGCAGCCTCCACCCCACAGGGGATGAGACCCAGTACTTC.

The chain carries TRBV5-1 and TRBJ2-1, with D possibly TRBD2 on 6 matching bases. The CDR3 totals 13 residues. V lost 6 bases to trimming and J lost 10 bases, with 17 bases between them. CDR1 SGHRS and CDR2 YFSETQ come from the germline V gene. The CDR3 DNA follows: TGCGCCAGCAAGTGGGCGGAGGGGAGGGAGCAGTTCTTC. It translates to CASKWAEGREQFF.

The V gene is TRBV19, the J gene TRBJ1-2, with D possibly being TRBD1 (5 bases). The V and J ends lost 2 bases and 1 base respectively, with 8 bases between them. Germline CDR1 reads LNHDA; CDR2 reads SQIVND (reference sequence). The CDR3 extends over 14 amino acids. The CDR3 reads CASSIQQGNYGYTF. The CDR3 region has the DNA TGTGCCAGTAGTATACAGCAGGGTAACTATGGCTACACCTTC.

A few counts support this clone. The rearrangement links TRBV7-2 to TRBJ2-1, with 9 bases aligning to TRBD1. Germline CDR1 is SGHTA and CDR2 is FQGNSA. J lost 3 bases, V lost 5 bases, and 5 bases had no gene match. The CDR3 has 15 residues. The CDR3 protein is CASSPQGARYNEQFF. The CDR3 bases are TGTGCCAGCAGCCCACAGGGGGCGCGCTACAATGAGCAGTTCTTC.

This clone was counted once. The J gene is TRBJ1-2, the V gene TRBV4-2; 9 bases fit TRBD1. This CDR3 spans 16 amino acids. Trimming removed 1 base from V and 0 bases from J; junction bases left unmatched: 3. CDR1 is LGHNA, CDR2 YNFKEQ, per germline. The CDR3 DNA is TGTGCCAGCAGCCAAGGCGGACAGGGGTCTAACTATGGCTACACCTTC. Residues: CASSQGGQGSNYGYTF.

J is TRBJ2-7 and V is TRBV6-6; 11 nucleotides line up with TRBD1. The germline gives CDR1 MNHNY, CDR2 SVGAGI (reference sequence). After removal of 6 bases from V and 5 bases from J, the junction contained 6 bases not matched to a gene. The CDR3 extends over 14 amino acids. The CDR3 here is CASRADRGHNEQYF. The CDR3 bases are TGTGCCAGCAGAGCGGACAGGGGGCACAACGAGCAGTACTTC.

This clone was observed a handful of times. The rearrangement links TRBV10-2 to TRBJ2-7; a possible D gene is TRBD2 (5 bases). The CDR3 spans 13 residues. Between the trimmed V and J ends, which lost 3 bases and 1 base, there was a span of 7 bases. Per germline, CDR1 WSHSY and CDR2 SAAADI. DNA of the CDR3: TGCGCCAGCAGTGATGGGAGATCCTACGAGCAGTACTTC. Its protein is CASSDGRSYEQYF.

V is TRBV19 and J is TRBJ1-1, with D tentatively TRBD1 (6 bases). Deletions cut 7 bases from V and 3 bases from J, with 12 bases between. This CDR3 has 13 amino acids. CDR1 and CDR2 (germline): LNHDA, SQIVND (reference sequence). In DNA form, the CDR3 reads TGTGCCAGTACCGACAGGACCTACACTGAAGCTTTCTTT. Translation: CASTDRTYTEAFF.

This clone was seen just once. CDR3 sequence: CASSRLSDSPLHF. As DNA, the CDR3 is TGTGCCAGCTCGAGGCTATCGGATTCACCCCTCCACTTT. The chain is built from TRBV12-3 or TRBV12-4 and TRBJ1-6; unclear D gene. Trimming stripped 8 bases from V and 8 bases from J, with 13 bases between. The CDR3 has 13 amino acids.

Only a few counts were recorded for this clone. V and J are TRBV29-1 and TRBJ2-7; 9 nucleotides align to TRBD1. This CDR3 region has 14 residues. Germline lookup yields CDR1 SQVTM and CDR2 ANQGSEA. V shed 5 bases, J shed 0 bases, and the junction held 5 bases outside the gene matches. The CDR3 DNA sequence: TGCAGCGTTTCCGGACAGGGGCTCTCCTACGAGCAGTACTTC. Translation: CSVSGQGLSYEQYF.

V and J are TRBV7-6 and TRBJ2-7; weak D call: TRBD2 (5 bases). CDR3 length equals 15 residues. The germline gives CDR1 SGHVS, CDR2 FNYEAQ. The V end lost 1 base, the J end lost 9 bases, and 19 bases lay between the germline ends. For the CDR3, the DNA is TGTGCCAGCAGCTTAGGAGCTCCGGGCCGGGATCCGCAGTACTTC. Residues: CASSLGAPGRDPQYF.

The J gene is TRBJ2-7, the V gene TRBV3-1 (or the pseudogene TRBV3-2), with 10 positions matching TRBD1. The germline gives CDR1 LGHDT, CDR2 YNNKEL (reference sequence). This CDR3 has 14 amino acids. With 4 bases clipped from V and 0 bases from J, the junction kept 0 bases outside the gene matches. CDR3 DNA sequence: TGTGCCAGCAGCCGGGACAGGGGCTCCTACGAGCAGTACTTC. Its protein product is CASSRDRGSYEQYF.

CDR3 nucleotide sequence: TGTGCCAGCAGTTTACAGGGGTCCTCTGGAAACACCATATATTTT. Its translation: CASSLQGSSGNTIYF. The chain couples TRBV6-5 to TRBJ1-3; 7 bases line up with TRBD1. The germline V gene encodes CDR1 MNHEY and CDR2 SVGAGI. The V gene end was trimmed by 4 bases and the J gene end by 0 bases; junction bases not matched to a gene: 3. The CDR3 sequence is 15 residues long.

The gene calls are TRBV5-1 and TRBJ2-3, with TRBD1 identical over 7 bases. Unmatched junction bases numbered 9, after V lost 3 bases and J lost 2 bases. The CDR3 is made up of 16 amino acids. The germline CDR1 and CDR2 sequences are SGHRS and YFSETQ. The CDR3 sequence is CASSSLGQADTDTQYF. In DNA form, the CDR3 reads TGCGCCAGCAGCTCCCTTGGACAGGCTGACACAGATACGCAGTATTTT.

This chain joins TRBV29-1 and TRBJ2-3; 13 bases match TRBD2. Trimming took 3 bases from V and 2 from J; bases not matched to a gene: 11. The CDR3 spans 18 residues. Germline assignment: CDR1 SQVTM and CDR2 ANQGSEA. This CDR3 reads CSVEGRGLAGTITDTQYF. The CDR3 DNA follows: TGCAGCGTTGAGGGTAGGGGACTAGCGGGAACGATCACAGATACGCAGTATTTT.

J is TRBJ2-7 and V is TRBV10-2, with 7 bases identical to TRBD1. The germline CDR1 and CDR2 sequences are WSHSY and SAAADI. This CDR3 spans 14 amino acids. The V and J ends lost 4 bases and 4 bases, in that order; junction bases with no gene match: 7. CDR3 sequence: CASSVGQLRYEQYF. In nucleotides, the CDR3 is TGCGCCAGCAGTGTGGGACAGCTCAGGTACGAGCAGTACTTC.

The J gene is TRBJ1-3, the V gene TRBV5-1, with TRBD1 identical over 8 bases. After removal of 0 bases from V and 0 bases from J, the junction contained 5 bases not matched to a gene. The CDR3 has 17 residues. CDR1 is SGHRS and CDR2 is YFSETQ in the germline V gene. Written as DNA, the CDR3 is TGCGCCAGCAGCTTGGAACCGGGACAGGTCTCTGGAAACACCATATATTTT. Its translation: CASSLEPGQVSGNTIYF.

The chain has TRBV6-5 and TRBJ2-1; TRBD2 agrees at 7 bases. Germline V gives CDR1 MNHEY, CDR2 SVGAGI. With 10 bases clipped from V and 4 bases from J, the junction kept 10 bases outside the gene matches. The CDR3 runs to 14 residues. The chain's CDR3 is CATLSRGVYNEQFF. The CDR3 DNA is TGTGCCACCCTGTCTCGGGGGGTTTACAATGAGCAGTTCTTC.

The V gene is TRBV20-1, the J gene TRBJ1-4; TRBD1 aligns across 7 bases. The CDR3 has 13 amino acids. Per germline, CDR1 DFQATT and CDR2 SNEGSKA (reference sequence). V gave up 3 bases and J gave up 7 bases; unmatched junction bases: 5. In nucleotides, the CDR3 is TGCAGTGCTAGTGCCCAGGGGGGTGAAAAACTGTTTTTT. As protein: CSASAQGGEKLFF.

The DNA of the CDR3 is TGTGCTAGTGGTTTGGTCGGGTTGTTCAGCATCCCCTCTGGGGCCAACGTCCTGACTTTC. Protein product: CASGLVGLFSIPSGANVLTF. J is TRBJ2-6 and V is TRBV12-5, with unresolved D. Germline V lookup: CDR1 LGHNT, CDR2 FRNRAP. This CDR3 spans 20 amino acids. The V end was cut by 0 bases, the J end by 0 bases, with 18 bases between.